The next 15 T cell receptor beta chains were all read from a single sample in a study of T-cell reconstitution after alpha-beta-depleted transplantation in children. Preparing the TCRbeta library involved the use of unique molecular identifiers. MiXCR was run by TCRdb on the PCR reads, yielding one entry per CDR3 protein. This table holds some 550,000 distinct CDR3 sequences, about 18% found once. The source was PBMCs from the stem cell graft donor, collected from the stem cell graft. The receptors were sampled from a human donor who donated a stem cell graft to a child with acute lymphoblastic leukemia.

The V call is TRBV4-1, the J call TRBJ2-3; 7 bases are shared with TRBD2. The CDR3 contains 15 residues. V trimming: 0 bases; J trimming: 6 bases; junction bases outside the gene matches: 6. Germline lookup yields CDR1 MGHRA and CDR2 YSYEKL. Written as DNA, the CDR3 is TGCGCCAGCAGCCAAGACAGCGGGAAGTGGGATACGCAGTATTTT. Translating gives CASSQDSGKWDTQYF.

A few counts support this clonotype. J is TRBJ2-2 and V is TRBV21-1; TRBD2, the table's D call, was not compared with the DNA. TRBV21-1 is a pseudogene locus. The CDR3 is 19 residues long. CDR3 DNA sequence: TGTGCCAGCAGCAAAGAAGGTAGCAGACTAGTGGGGTGCACCGGGGAGCTGTTTTTT. Its translation: CASSKEGSRLVGCTGELFF.

CDR3 nucleotide sequence: TGCGCCACCGTGGAGGCCGGGAACACCGGGGAGCTGTTTTTT. It encodes CATVEAGNTGELFF. This chain links TRBV5-1 with TRBJ2-2; possibly TRBD2 for D (5 bases). Germline V CDR1 and CDR2: SGHRS, YFSETQ. The CDR3 totals 14 residues. With 9 bases removed from V and 1 base from J, the gap between germline ends came to 13 bases.

The chain has TRBV5-5 and TRBJ1-5, with TRBD1 matching 7 bases. The V segment lost 2 bases and the J segment 7 bases; nucleotides outside the gene matches: 12. CDR1 and CDR2 (germline): SGHKS, YYEKEE (reference sequence). This CDR3 region has 16 residues. CDR3 in DNA: TGTGCCAGCAGCTTCGGACAGGCCGGGACCGGGCAGCCCCAGCATTTT. The encoded protein is CASSFGQAGTGQPQHF.

As for this clonotype: An end of the junction does not agree with germline; a read error may underlie this. This rearrangement joins TRBV20-1 to TRBJ1-2; the D gene is possibly TRBD1 (5 bases). CDR1 and CDR2 (germline): DFQATT, SNEGSKA (reference sequence). The CDR3 is 15 residues long. The CDR3 here is CSARGGEDDNYGDTF. CDR3 coding DNA: TGCAGTGCTAGGGGGGGTGAGGACGATAACTATGGCGACACCTTC.

The chain employs TRBV6-1 and TRBJ1-5; TRBD1 matches 7 bases. Germline assignment: CDR1 MNHNS and CDR2 SASEGT. The CDR3 spans 14 residues. Trimming at V came to 6 bases and at J to 3 bases, leaving 5 bases not matched to a gene. The CDR3 spells CASRTQGNNQPQHF. The CDR3 coding sequence is TGTGCCAGCAGGACACAGGGGAACAATCAGCCCCAGCATTTT.

This clonotype was counted a few times. The J gene is TRBJ2-3, the V gene TRBV6-2 or TRBV6-3; unclear D gene. The CDR3 contains 15 residues. CDR1 and CDR2 from the germline V gene are MNHEY and SVGEGT. The V end was cut by 2 bases, the J end by 0 bases, with 9 bases between. The CDR3 bases are TGTGCCAGCAGTTACCTCGGCTCTAGCACAGATACGCAGTATTTT. It specifies CASSYLGSSTDTQYF.

This clonotype was counted between two and nine times. V is TRBV5-1 and J is TRBJ2-3, with D possibly being TRBD2 (6 bases). Per germline, CDR1 SGHRS and CDR2 YFSETQ. The CDR3 has 13 residues. The V end lost 5 bases, the J end lost 1 base, and 8 bases lay between the germline ends. The CDR3 loop is CASRASGTDTQYF. DNA for the CDR3: TGCGCCAGCAGAGCTAGCGGCACAGATACGCAGTATTTT.

The chain carries TRBV19 and TRBJ2-3; D is perhaps TRBD1 or TRBD2 (5 bases each). V dropped 1 base and J dropped 4 bases, with 6 bases sitting between them. Germline V gives CDR1 LNHDA, CDR2 SQIVND (reference sequence). This CDR3 spans 13 amino acids. This CDR3 reads CASSIVGADTQYF. The CDR3 region has the DNA TGTGCCAGTAGTATAGTGGGGGCAGATACGCAGTATTTT.

This clonotype was seen a handful of times. The chain has TRBV5-1 and TRBJ2-1; D not certain. Germline-derived CDR1 and CDR2 are SGHRS and YFSETQ. With 4 bases removed from V and 9 bases from J, the gap between germline ends came to 11 bases. The CDR3 covers 12 residues. The CDR3 loop is CASSLSALEQFF. The CDR3 region has the DNA TGCGCCAGCAGCCTTTCAGCTCTTGAGCAGTTCTTC.

The J gene is TRBJ2-2, the V gene TRBV29-1; 9 bases map to TRBD2. CDR3 length equals 15 residues. The V and J ends lost 7 bases and 2 bases, in that order; junction bases with no gene match: 8. Per germline, CDR1 SQVTM and CDR2 ANQGSEA. CDR3 in DNA: TGCAGCGCGGTCCTAGCGGGATCAAACACCGGGGAGCTGTTTTTT. Translating gives CSAVLAGSNTGELFF.

This clonotype turned up a few times. The chain recombines TRBV7-9 with TRBJ2-7, with D uncertain. CDR3 size: 11 residues. Trimming pared 5 bases from V and 6 bases from J, leaving 8 bases between. The germline V gene encodes CDR1 SEHNR and CDR2 FQNEAQ (reference sequence). CDR3 DNA sequence: TGTGCCAGCAGCCGATACTCCGAGCAGTACTTC. Protein: CASSRYSEQYF.

This chain connects TRBV5-1 to TRBJ2-1, with 8 positions matching TRBD2. Germline CDR1 and CDR2: SGHRS and YFSETQ. Trimming cost V 1 base and J 7 bases; bases outside gene matches: 4. The CDR3 has 14 amino acids. CDR3: CASSLILAVNEQFF. The CDR3 region has the DNA TGCGCCAGCAGCTTGATACTAGCGGTGAATGAGCAGTTCTTC. The whole variable domain, remainder taken from reference TRBV5-1 and TRBJ2-1, is KAGVTQTPRYLIKTRGQQVTLSCSPISGHRSVSWYQQTPGQGLQFLFEYFSETQRNKGNFPGRFSGRQFSNSRSEMNVSTLELGDSALYLCASSLILAVNEQFFGPGTRLTVL.

The chain employs TRBV11-3 and TRBJ2-2, with D tentatively TRBD2 (5 bases). Trimming cost V 6 bases and J 2 bases, with 16 bases left between them. The V gene's germline CDR1 is SGHNT and CDR2 YENEEA. This CDR3 is 16 amino acids long. As DNA, the CDR3 is TGTGCCAGCAGACTCTCTTCCGGGGTCAACACCGGGGAGCTGTTTTTT. Protein: CASRLSSGVNTGELFF.

The chain carries TRBV7-2 and TRBJ2-1; D perhaps matches TRBD1 (6 bases). The length of the CDR3 is 13 residues. CDR1 is SGHTA, CDR2 FQGNSA, per germline. Deletions cut 3 bases from V and 9 bases from J, with 12 bases between. The CDR3 region is CASSFRGSGEQFF. The CDR3 DNA reads TGTGCCAGCAGCTTCAGGGGATCCGGTGAGCAGTTCTTC.